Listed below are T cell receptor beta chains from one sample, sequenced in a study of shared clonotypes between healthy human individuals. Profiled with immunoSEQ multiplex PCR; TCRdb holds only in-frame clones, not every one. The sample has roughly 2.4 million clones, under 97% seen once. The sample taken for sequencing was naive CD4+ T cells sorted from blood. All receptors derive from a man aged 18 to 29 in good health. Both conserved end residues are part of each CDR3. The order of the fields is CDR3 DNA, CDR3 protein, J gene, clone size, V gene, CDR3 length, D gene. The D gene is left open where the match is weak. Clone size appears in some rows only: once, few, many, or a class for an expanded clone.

CDR3 DNA: TGTGCCAGTATCTATTCCGGGACAGGGTTAACCGGGGAGCTGTTTTTT
CDR3 protein: CASIYSGTGLTGELFF
J gene: TRBJ2-2
clone size: .
V gene: TRBV19
CDR3 length: 16
D gene: TRBD1

CDR3 DNA: TGTGCCAGCAGTCTAGGAGGGGGGGCTTCCTACGAGCAGTACTTC
CDR3 protein: CASSLGGGASYEQYF
J gene: TRBJ2-7
clone size: .
V gene: TRBV6-1
CDR3 length: 15
D gene: .

CDR3 DNA: TGTGCCAGCAGTCCAGGGTCCACTGGGGCCAACGTCCTGACTTTC
CDR3 protein: CASSPGSTGANVLTF
J gene: TRBJ2-6
clone size: .
V gene: TRBV6-5
CDR3 length: 15
D gene: .

CDR3 DNA: TGTGCCTGGAGTTGGGACAGGGGCTACGAGCAGTACTTC
CDR3 protein: CAWSWDRGYEQYF
J gene: TRBJ2-7
clone size: .
V gene: TRBV30
CDR3 length: 13
D gene: TRBD1

CDR3 DNA: TGTGCCTGGAGGGGGGACAGCCCTAACTATGGCTACACCTTC
CDR3 protein: CAWRGDSPNYGYTF
J gene: TRBJ1-2
clone size: once
V gene: TRBV30
CDR3 length: 14
D gene: TRBD1

CDR3 DNA: TGTGCCAGCAACGGACCCGCCAGGAGAAGCAATCAGCCCCAGCATTTT
CDR3 protein: CASNGPARRSNQPQHF
J gene: TRBJ1-5
clone size: once
V gene: TRBV28
CDR3 length: 16
D gene: .

CDR3 DNA: TGCGCCAGCAGCTTGGCCCTAGCGGGCAATGAGCAGTTCTTC
CDR3 protein: CASSLALAGNEQFF
J gene: TRBJ2-1
clone size: .
V gene: TRBV5-1
CDR3 length: 14
D gene: TRBD2

CDR3 DNA: TGTGCCAGCAGCCTGGGACTAGCGCCAGCGCAAGAGACCCAGTACTTC
CDR3 protein: CASSLGLAPAQETQYF
J gene: TRBJ2-5
clone size: .
V gene: TRBV4-2
CDR3 length: 16
D gene: TRBD2

CDR3 DNA: TGCGCCAGCAGCCAGCAGGGTCGGACCGGGGAGCTGTTTTTT
CDR3 protein: CASSQQGRTGELFF
J gene: TRBJ2-2
clone size: .
V gene: TRBV4-1
CDR3 length: 14
D gene: .

CDR3 DNA: TGTGCCAGCAGCCCCGGGACAGGGGATTCGGAGACCCAGTACTTC
CDR3 protein: CASSPGTGDSETQYF
J gene: TRBJ2-5
clone size: .
V gene: TRBV11-2
CDR3 length: 15
D gene: TRBD1

CDR3 DNA: TGTGCCAGTACTGAGGGCAATCAGCCCCAGCATTTT
CDR3 protein: CASTEGNQPQHF
J gene: TRBJ1-5
clone size: .
V gene: TRBV19
CDR3 length: 12
D gene: .

CDR3 DNA: TGTGCCAGCAGCTTGTGGGACACCATATATTTT
CDR3 protein: CASSLWDTIYF
J gene: TRBJ1-3
clone size: .
V gene: TRBV7-9
CDR3 length: 11
D gene: .

CDR3 DNA: TGTGCCAGCAGCTTATTTGTATTGAACACTGAAGCTTTCTTT
CDR3 protein: CASSLFVLNTEAFF
J gene: TRBJ1-1
clone size: .
V gene: TRBV7-2
CDR3 length: 14
D gene: .

CDR3 DNA: TGTGCCAGTAGTTCCTCCGACAGGGGCCGCACTGAAGCTTTCTTT
CDR3 protein: CASSSSDRGRTEAFF
J gene: TRBJ1-1
clone size: .
V gene: TRBV19
CDR3 length: 15
D gene: TRBD1

CDR3 DNA: TGTGCCAGTAGCAAAGGGCGATGGCAGCCCCAGCATTTT
CDR3 protein: CASSKGRWQPQHF
J gene: TRBJ1-5
clone size: .
V gene: TRBV19
CDR3 length: 13
D gene: .

CDR3 DNA: TGTGCCAGCAGTCGGGACTATGGCTACACCTTC
CDR3 protein: CASSRDYGYTF
J gene: TRBJ1-2
clone size: .
V gene: TRBV6-6
CDR3 length: 11
D gene: .

CDR3 DNA: TGTGCCAGCAGCCCGGACAGGGTCGGCGGCTACACCTTC
CDR3 protein: CASSPDRVGGYTF
J gene: TRBJ1-2
clone size: .
V gene: TRBV6-6
CDR3 length: 13
D gene: TRBD1

CDR3 DNA: TGCGCCAGCAGTAGTTTCGACTACAATGAGCAGTTCTTC
CDR3 protein: CASSSFDYNEQFF
J gene: TRBJ2-1
clone size: .
V gene: TRBV10-2
CDR3 length: 13
D gene: .

CDR3 DNA: TGTGCCATCGAGGGGAATCCGGGGCCAAAAAACATTCAGTACTTC
CDR3 protein: CAIEGNPGPKNIQYF
J gene: TRBJ2-4
clone size: .
V gene: TRBV28
CDR3 length: 15
D gene: .

CDR3 DNA: TGTGCCAGCAGTCCTGACAGCCCCGGGAATCGGCCCCAGCATTTT
CDR3 protein: CASSPDSPGNRPQHF
J gene: TRBJ1-5
clone size: .
V gene: TRBV6-5
CDR3 length: 15
D gene: .

CDR3 DNA: TGTGCCTGGAAACTACTCTCTGGAAACACCATATATTTT
CDR3 protein: CAWKLLSGNTIYF
J gene: TRBJ1-3
clone size: .
V gene: TRBV30
CDR3 length: 13
D gene: .

CDR3 DNA: TGTGCCTCAACACCGGGTTTTCGGGAGACCCAGTACTTC
CDR3 protein: CASTPGFRETQYF
J gene: TRBJ2-5
clone size: .
V gene: TRBV11-2
CDR3 length: 13
D gene: .

CDR3 DNA: TGCGCCAGCAGCTTGGGGTCTAGCGCTAGCCACGAGCAGTACTTC
CDR3 protein: CASSLGSSASHEQYF
J gene: TRBJ2-7
clone size: .
V gene: TRBV5-1
CDR3 length: 15
D gene: .

CDR3 DNA: TGTGCCAGCAGCCGAAGCGGTGGAGAGACCCAGTACTTC
CDR3 protein: CASSRSGGETQYF
J gene: TRBJ2-5
clone size: .
V gene: TRBV7-9
CDR3 length: 13
D gene: .

CDR3 DNA: TGTGCCAGCAGCTTTACAGGGCAGCGGCAGCCCCAGCATTTT
CDR3 protein: CASSFTGQRQPQHF
J gene: TRBJ1-5
clone size: .
V gene: TRBV5-4
CDR3 length: 14
D gene: .

CDR3 DNA: TGTGCCAGCAGCTTACAGGGGGGAAGGGGTCCCCTCCACTTT
CDR3 protein: CASSLQGGRGPLHF
J gene: TRBJ1-6
clone size: few
V gene: TRBV7-2
CDR3 length: 14
D gene: TRBD1

CDR3 DNA: TGCGCCAGCAGCCAAGGAACTAGCGGGGGAGATACGCAGTATTTT
CDR3 protein: CASSQGTSGGDTQYF
J gene: TRBJ2-3
clone size: .
V gene: TRBV4-3
CDR3 length: 15
D gene: TRBD2

CDR3 DNA: TGTGCCAGCAGCTTAGGTCGGGAGAACATGAACACTGAAGCTTTCTTT
CDR3 protein: CASSLGRENMNTEAFF
J gene: TRBJ1-1
clone size: once
V gene: TRBV7-9
CDR3 length: 16
D gene: .

CDR3 DNA: TGTGCCAGTAGGGACGGCTCAAGGCCCCAGCATTTT
CDR3 protein: CASRDGSRPQHF
J gene: TRBJ1-5
clone size: few
V gene: TRBV6-1
CDR3 length: 12
D gene: .

CDR3 DNA: TGCAGTGTATCTGATGGGGACAGGAAGGACTTC
CDR3 protein: CSVSDGDRKDF
J gene: TRBJ2-7
clone size: .
V gene: TRBV20-1
CDR3 length: 11
D gene: TRBD1

CDR3 DNA: TGTGCGGTTGGACAGGGGACCACTGAAGCTTTCTTT
CDR3 protein: CAVGQGTTEAFF
J gene: TRBJ1-1
clone size: .
V gene: TRBV18
CDR3 length: 12
D gene: TRBD1

CDR3 DNA: TGTGCCAGCAGTTACTCTGCGGGAGCGGGCTCAGATACGCAGTATTTT
CDR3 protein: CASSYSAGAGSDTQYF
J gene: TRBJ2-3
clone size: once
V gene: TRBV6-5
CDR3 length: 16
D gene: TRBD2

CDR3 DNA: TGTGCCAGCAGCCTTGGACTAGCGGGAGTCTACAATGAGCAGTTCTTC
CDR3 protein: CASSLGLAGVYNEQFF
J gene: TRBJ2-1
clone size: .
V gene: TRBV9
CDR3 length: 16
D gene: TRBD2

CDR3 DNA: TGCGCCAGCAGCCCCGGACAGGGTAGCTCCTACAATGAGCAGTTCTTC
CDR3 protein: CASSPGQGSSYNEQFF
J gene: TRBJ2-1
clone size: .
V gene: TRBV5-1
CDR3 length: 16
D gene: TRBD1

CDR3 DNA: TGTGCCAGCAGTGCTGACAGGGGCTATGGCTACACCTTC
CDR3 protein: CASSADRGYGYTF
J gene: TRBJ1-2
clone size: once
V gene: TRBV25-1
CDR3 length: 13
D gene: TRBD1

CDR3 DNA: TGTGCCAGCAGAACTGGGGGCCAACAGCCCCAGCATTTT
CDR3 protein: CASRTGGQQPQHF
J gene: TRBJ1-5
clone size: .
V gene: TRBV27
CDR3 length: 13
D gene: .

CDR3 DNA: TGTGCCAGCAGCCACGGACAACCGCGGACCTATTTT
CDR3 protein: CASSHGQPRTYF
J gene: TRBJ2-3
clone size: .
V gene: TRBV7-2
CDR3 length: 12
D gene: .

CDR3 DNA: TGTGCCATCAGCGGGGGCGCGAACACCGGGGAGCTGTTTTTT
CDR3 protein: CAISGGANTGELFF
J gene: TRBJ2-2
clone size: .
V gene: TRBV10-3
CDR3 length: 14
D gene: .

CDR3 DNA: TGCGCCAGCAGTGAGCCGAGACTAGCGGGAGGTGAGCAGTTCTTC
CDR3 protein: CASSEPRLAGGEQFF
J gene: TRBJ2-1
clone size: .
V gene: TRBV10-2
CDR3 length: 15
D gene: TRBD2

CDR3 DNA: TGTGCCCAAACCTTCAGGGGGCGCGAGGACTACGAGCAGTACTTC
CDR3 protein: CAQTFRGREDYEQYF
J gene: TRBJ2-7
clone size: .
V gene: TRBV30
CDR3 length: 15
D gene: TRBD1

CDR3 DNA: TGTGCCAGCTCACCACGGGGTAGCGGGGTATTTGAGCGTTTCTTC
CDR3 protein: CASSPRGSGVFERFF
J gene: TRBJ2-1
clone size: .
V gene: TRBV18
CDR3 length: 15
D gene: TRBD2

CDR3 DNA: TGTGCCAGCTCACCGGGACAGGGGTCGGTTGAAAAACTGTTTTTT
CDR3 protein: CASSPGQGSVEKLFF
J gene: TRBJ1-4
clone size: .
V gene: TRBV18
CDR3 length: 15
D gene: TRBD1

CDR3 DNA: TGTGCCGCAGGGGACAATCAGCCCCAGCATTTT
CDR3 protein: CAAGDNQPQHF
J gene: TRBJ1-5
clone size: .
V gene: TRBV6-5
CDR3 length: 11
D gene: .

CDR3 DNA: TGCGCCAGCAGCTTGGCAGGCGGGACAGGGGGAAACACCATATATTTT
CDR3 protein: CASSLAGGTGGNTIYF
J gene: TRBJ1-3
clone size: .
V gene: TRBV5-1
CDR3 length: 16
D gene: TRBD1

CDR3 DNA: TGTGCCAGCAGTGAAGCCCAGCTCACACCCCTCCACTTT
CDR3 protein: CASSEAQLTPLHF
J gene: TRBJ1-6
clone size: few
V gene: TRBV2
CDR3 length: 13
D gene: .

CDR3 DNA: TGTGCCAGCCAGTTGGGGTACGAGCAGTACTTC
CDR3 protein: CASQLGYEQYF
J gene: TRBJ2-7
clone size: once
V gene: TRBV6-5
CDR3 length: 11
D gene: .

CDR3 DNA: TGTGCCAGCAGCGAAAGCTACAGAAGGGAGACCCAGTACTTC
CDR3 protein: CASSESYRRETQYF
J gene: TRBJ2-5
clone size: .
V gene: TRBV7-8
CDR3 length: 14
D gene: .

CDR3 DNA: TGTGCCAGCAGTCAAAGGTTGCAAGAGACCCAGTACTTC
CDR3 protein: CASSQRLQETQYF
J gene: TRBJ2-5
clone size: .
V gene: TRBV6-1
CDR3 length: 13
D gene: .

CDR3 DNA: TGTGCCATCAGTGGATCGGGACGGAAACCCTCTGGAAACACCATATATTTT
CDR3 protein: CAISGSGRKPSGNTIYF
J gene: TRBJ1-3
clone size: .
V gene: TRBV10-3
CDR3 length: 17
D gene: .

CDR3 DNA: TGCGCCAGCAGCCAAGGGAGCGGAGGAACCTACGAGCAGTACTTC
CDR3 protein: CASSQGSGGTYEQYF
J gene: TRBJ2-7
clone size: .
V gene: TRBV4-3
CDR3 length: 15
D gene: .

CDR3 DNA: TGTGCCAGCAGTCCCCCGGGACGGGTTAATGAAAAACTGTTTTTT
CDR3 protein: CASSPPGRVNEKLFF
J gene: TRBJ1-4
clone size: once
V gene: TRBV28
CDR3 length: 15
D gene: .

CDR3 DNA: TGTGCCAGCAGCTTCGTGGGACAGGGGGCTTACGAGCAGTACTTC
CDR3 protein: CASSFVGQGAYEQYF
J gene: TRBJ2-7
clone size: .
V gene: TRBV5-6
CDR3 length: 15
D gene: TRBD1